This TCR beta chain came from a study of lymphopenia after photon versus proton radiotherapy. Study outcomes and limitations: Post-nadir TCR diversity decline inversely tracked overall survival among those who died. Better survival with proton therapy was suggested as possible, not demonstrated. After lymphocyte nadir, photon-treated repertoires showed oligoclonal expansion, especially CD8+ Temra. Relative stability marked proton patients; photon patients lost diversity and naive cells.

On this clone itself: As yet, its antigen is unknown.

Sequenced by immunoSEQ multiplex PCR; TCRdb stores in-frame clones only, minus some. This sample carries roughly 45,000 clones, over 75% of them seen once, and the ten largest clones take approximately 2%. CDR1 is SGHTA, CDR2 FQGNSA, per germline. Trimming left V 0 bases short and J 4 bases short, with 9 bases between. CDR3 length: 14 residues. The rearrangement joins TRBV7-2 to TRBJ1-2; D is unresolved. Source: peripheral blood, taken from a patient treated with photon-based radiotherapy. This clonotype was sampled from a man aged 40-49 years with gastric cancer. The CDR3 region is CASSLAAASYGYTF. CDR3 bases: TGTGCCAGCAGCTTAGCGGCGGCATCCTATGGCTACACCTTC.